What follows are 28 T cell receptor beta chains derived from one specimen sequenced in a study of molecular identifiers for immune sequencing clone quantification. A single record per CDR3 protein comes from TCRdb applying MiXCR to the PCR reads. The data hold hundreds of thousands of distinct CDR3 sequences, with about 25% observed a single time. Sequenced sample: naive CD8+ T cells from blood, with Jurkat cell RNA spiked in. Indicated subset: FACS-sorted CD8+CD4-CCR7+CD45RA+ naive T cells. The receptor set was obtained from a human donor in good health. Some libraries in this study had Jurkat cell RNA spiked in.

About this clonotype itself: Mismatch with germline at one junction end may stem from a read error. The chain uses TRBV5-1 and TRBJ1-3; 7 bases align to TRBD1. The CDR3 covers 15 residues. Germline V gene lookup returns CDR1 SGHRS and CDR2 YFSETQ. CDR3 DNA sequence: TGCGCCAACAGCTTGGGGACAGCCTCTGGAAACACCATATATTTT. Translated, it gives CANSLGTASGNTIYF.

This clonotype occurred many times. V gene TRBV7-2 combines with J gene TRBJ1-1; 8 positions agree with TRBD1. From germline, CDR1 is SGHTA and CDR2 FQGNSA. The CDR3 covers 13 residues. V was clipped by 8 bases and J by 5 bases; unmatched bases: 7. CDR3 sequence reads: CASRYTGGTEAFF. As DNA, the CDR3 is TGTGCCAGCCGCTATACAGGGGGGACTGAAGCTTTCTTT.

Points on this clonotype: A much larger clone differs from this one at a single base, so this may be a read error. This sequence joins TRBV5-4 and TRBJ2-5, with TRBD1 identical over 8 bases. Germline V gene data show CDR1 as SGHNT and CDR2 as YYREEE (reference sequence). This CDR3 has 14 amino acids. This CDR3 is CASSFTGGRETQSF. The DNA of the CDR3 is TGTGCCAGCAGCTTTACAGGGGGTAGGGAGACCCAGTCCTTC.

At least ten counts were recorded for this clonotype. The rearrangement joins TRBV7-9 to TRBJ1-6, with TRBD1 matching over 9 bases. The CDR3 consists of 16 residues. With 5 bases clipped from V and 5 bases from J, the junction kept 7 bases outside the gene matches. CDR1 SEHNR and CDR2 FQNEAQ come from the germline V gene (reference sequence). The CDR3 here is CASSGTGTKDNSPLHF. CDR3 coding DNA: TGTGCCAGCAGCGGGACAGGGACCAAGGATAATTCACCCCTCCACTTT.

In this sample, this clonotype turned up many times. V usage is TRBV7-9 and J usage is TRBJ2-1; 13 positions match TRBD2. The CDR3 runs 14 residues. From germline, CDR1 is SEHNR and CDR2 FQNEAQ (reference sequence). V lost 5 bases to trimming and J lost 13 bases; unmatched junction nucleotides: 8. The CDR3 region is CASSRRGLAGVQFF. In DNA form, the CDR3 reads TGTGCCAGCAGCCGGCGAGGACTAGCGGGAGTACAGTTCTTC. Drawing the rest from reference TRBV7-9 and TRBJ2-1, the complete variable domain is DTGVSQNPRHKITKRGQNVTFRCDPISEHNRLYWYRQTLGQGPEFLTYFQNEAQLEKSRLLSDRFSAERPKGSFSTLEIQRTEQGDSAMYLCASSRRGLAGVQFFGPGTRLTVL.

The chain uses TRBV9 and TRBJ1-1; possible D gene TRBD1, 6 bases. Between the trimmed V and J ends, which lost 0 bases and 4 bases, there was a span of 13 bases. Germline V gene sequence: CDR1 SGDLS, CDR2 YYNGEE. The CDR3 contains 15 residues. This CDR3 reads CASSVGRGAGTEAFF. The CDR3 bases are TGTGCCAGCAGCGTAGGTCGGGGGGCGGGCACTGAAGCTTTCTTT.

The chain combines TRBV7-9 with TRBJ2-5; perhaps TRBD1 as D (6 bases). Germline assignment: CDR1 SEHNR and CDR2 FQNEAQ (reference sequence). The CDR3 contains 16 residues. The V gene lost 5 bases and the J gene lost 5 bases, with 21 bases spanning the gap. The CDR3 DNA is TGTGCCAGCAGCCCCCTGGTACAGGGTACAGGGGAGACCCAGTACTTC. It translates to CASSPLVQGTGETQYF. The complete variable domain, with remaining parts taken from reference TRBV7-9 and TRBJ2-5, reads DTGVSQNPRHKITKRGQNVTFRCDPISEHNRLYWYRQTLGQGPEFLTYFQNEAQLEKSRLLSDRFSAERPKGSFSTLEIQRTEQGDSAMYLCASSPLVQGTGETQYFGPGTRLLVL.

This clonotype appeared a few times. The chain links TRBV6-6 to TRBJ2-7; D ambiguous. Trimming removed 8 bases at V and 3 bases at J, with 11 bases between. This CDR3 has 12 amino acids. CDR1 is MNHNY and CDR2 is SVGAGI in the germline V gene (reference sequence). This CDR3 is CASRSDRYEQYF. As DNA, the CDR3 is TGTGCCAGCCGTTCCGACCGCTACGAGCAGTACTTC.

Of note for this clonotype: The junction and the germline gene differ at one end; a read error may be behind it. This chain joins TRBV19 and TRBJ2-2; 7 bases align to TRBD1. The germline V gene has CDR1 LNHDA and CDR2 SQIVND (reference sequence). This CDR3 has 15 residues. The CDR3 DNA is TGTGCCAGTGGTATGAGACAGGGCTATACCGGGGAGCTGTTTTTT. This translates into CASGMRQGYTGELFF.

In regard to this clonotype: This may be a read error, as it is one base from a much larger clone. This chain links TRBV27 with TRBJ2-7; 10 bases match TRBD1. The CDR3 length is 15 residues. The V gene's germline CDR1 is MNHEY and CDR2 SMNVEV (reference sequence). CDR3 loop: CVSTRGTGASYEQYF. CDR3 bases: TGTGTCAGCACGAGAGGGACAGGGGCCTCCTACGAGCAGTACTTC.

The chain recombines TRBV12-3 or TRBV12-4 with TRBJ1-2, with TRBD1 identical over 7 bases. The CDR3 is 15 amino acids. The ends lost 1 base at V and 3 bases at J; junction bases unmatched: 5. The CDR3: CASSLGTGDYYGYTF. DNA of the CDR3: TGTGCCAGCAGTTTAGGTACAGGGGACTACTATGGCTACACCTTC.

With respect to this clonotype: One end of the junction fails to match germline, which may point to a read error. The V call is TRBV20-1, the J call TRBJ2-1; 7 nucleotides align to TRBD2. CDR1 and CDR2 from the germline V gene are DFQATT and SNEGSKA (reference sequence). The CDR3 covers 15 residues. CDR3 DNA: TGCAGAGCTATCTGGACTAGGCAGTCCTACAATGAGCAGTTCTTC. Translation gives CRAIWTRQSYNEQFF.

On this clonotype: This may come from a read error, since a much larger clone is one base off. The rearrangement links TRBV20-1 to TRBJ2-6, with D possibly being TRBD1 (6 bases). The germline V gene encodes CDR1 DFQATT and CDR2 SNEGSKA (reference sequence). This CDR3 has 16 amino acids. DNA for the CDR3: TGCAGTGCTGAGCCATACGGGGACACTGGGGACAACGTCCTGACTTTC. This translates into CSAEPYGDTGDNVLTF.

This clonotype was detected many times. CDR3 in DNA: TGTGCCAGCAGTGAGGAGGAGTCTCTAATTATAGGCTACACCTTC. It encodes CASSEEESLIIGYTF. The chain uses TRBV2 and TRBJ1-2; no clear D. V was clipped by 3 bases and J by 8 bases, with 19 bases between them. The length of the CDR3 is 15 residues. Germline CDR1 is SNHLY and CDR2 is FYNNEI.

J is TRBJ2-7 and V is TRBV28, with 10 bases identical to TRBD2. Germline assignment: CDR1 MDHEN and CDR2 SYDVKM. Trimming took 4 bases from V and 3 from J; bases not matched to a gene: 15. The CDR3 runs to 18 residues. CDR3 nucleotide sequence: TGTGCCAGCAGTTCCCTAGCGGGAGACAAGGGGAGGTACTACGAGCAGTACTTC. Its translation is CASSSLAGDKGRYYEQYF.

Ten or more counts support this clonotype. The chain employs TRBV28 and TRBJ2-3; D is unclear. Looked up from germline, CDR1 is MDHEN and CDR2 is SYDVKM. CDR3 length: 15 residues. V was pared by 3 bases and J by 4 bases, with 14 bases between. CDR3 sequence (DNA): TGTGCCAGCAGTTTGGTGCTGACCCTGGCAGATACGCAGTATTTT. Its protein is CASSLVLTLADTQYF.

This chain links TRBV27 with TRBJ2-1, with 16 bases that match TRBD2. The CDR3 spans 17 residues. Losses at the gene ends were 5 bases for V and 1 base for J; bases not matched to a gene: 2. CDR1 is MNHEY, CDR2 SMNVEV, per germline (reference sequence). The CDR3 sequence: CASSPGLAGGSYNEQFF. The CDR3, as DNA: TGTGCCAGCAGTCCGGGACTAGCGGGAGGGTCCTACAATGAGCAGTTCTTC.

The rearrangement uses TRBV5-3 and TRBJ2-1; no definite D call. TRBV5-3 has ORF status, its function being uncertain. V lost 8 bases, J lost 5 bases, and 11 bases lay in between. The CDR3 runs to 12 residues. The DNA of the CDR3 is TGTGCCAGCGGCCCAACGAACAATGAGCAGTTCTTC. Translating it yields CASGPTNNEQFF.

This clonotype has ten or more counts. The CDR3 sequence: CASSQENNPTNEKLFF. The CDR3, as DNA: TGCGCCAGCAGCCAAGAAAACAACCCAACTAATGAAAAACTGTTTTTT. The chain is built from TRBV4-3 and TRBJ1-4; D unclear. The V gene's germline CDR1 is LGHNA and CDR2 YSLEER. Deletions cut 0 bases from V and 0 bases from J, with 8 bases between. There are 16 residues in the CDR3.

The chain carries TRBV12-3 or TRBV12-4 and TRBJ2-5; tentatively, D is TRBD1 (7 bases). The V end was cut by 5 bases, the J end by 5 bases, with 27 bases between. The length of the CDR3 is 18 residues. CDR3 amino acids: CASSPRPQTGQAGETQYF. The CDR3, as DNA: TGTGCCAGCAGTCCCCGGCCCCAGACAGGGCAGGCGGGGGAGACCCAGTACTTC.

In DNA, the CDR3 is TGTGCCAGCAACGTACTAGCGGAGGAGGGTGCGCGGTATTTT. It translates to CASNVLAEEGARYF. The chain has TRBV7-8 and TRBJ2-3; the match to TRBD2 covers 8 bases. Trimming took 7 bases from V and 14 from J; bases not matched to a gene: 17. Germline CDR1 and CDR2: SGHVS and FQNEAQ. The CDR3 totals 14 residues.

This clonotype was seen a few times. The chain is built from TRBV11-2 and TRBJ2-3; 9 bases match TRBD2. Germline trimming cut 4 bases from V and 2 bases from J; bases unmatched to any gene: 10. This CDR3 is built from 17 residues. Germline V gene lookup returns CDR1 SGHAT and CDR2 FQNNGV. CDR3 protein: CASSSHETSGYTDTQYF. The CDR3 DNA reads as TGTGCCAGCAGCTCACATGAGACTAGCGGCTACACAGATACGCAGTATTTT.

V is TRBV18 and J is TRBJ1-5, with D hard to call. Germline V gives CDR1 KGHSH, CDR2 LQKENI. The CDR3 has 14 residues. Between the trimmed V and J ends, which lost 2 bases and 4 bases, there was a span of 9 bases. CDR3 nucleotide sequence: TGTGCCAGCTCACCAGCTCGCGGGAATCAGCCCCAGCATTTT. Protein sequence: CASSPARGNQPQHF.

In this sample, this clonotype turned up many times. V gene TRBV12-3 or TRBV12-4 combines with J gene TRBJ2-3, with 12 bases that match TRBD2. Germline trimming cut 5 bases from V and 6 bases from J; bases unmatched to any gene: 9. The length of the CDR3 is 16 residues. This CDR3 reads CASSPTSGSSRDTQYF. The DNA for the CDR3 is TGTGCCAGCAGTCCGACTAGCGGGAGTAGTAGGGATACGCAGTATTTT.

This sequence joins TRBV19 and TRBJ2-3; 10 bases map to TRBD2. The germline V gene encodes CDR1 LNHDA and CDR2 SQIVND (reference sequence). The CDR3 extends over 16 amino acids. V shed 3 bases and J 4 bases; nucleotides not matched to a gene: 7. The CDR3 DNA is TGTGCCAGTAGTATGTATAGCGGGAGGACCTCAGATACGCAGTATTTT. Translation gives CASSMYSGRTSDTQYF.

This clonotype was found many times. This chain uses TRBV12-3 or TRBV12-4 with TRBJ1-5, with D unresolved. The CDR3 spans 15 residues. Between the trimmed V and J ends, which lost 7 bases and 0 bases, there was a span of 13 bases. This chain's CDR3 is CASTPDGSSNQPQHF. CDR3 sequence (DNA): TGTGCCAGCACCCCGGACGGGTCTAGCAATCAGCCCCAGCATTTT.

V gene TRBV27 combines with J gene TRBJ1-4; no firm D call. The CDR3 loop spans 15 amino acids. The germline gives CDR1 MNHEY, CDR2 SMNVEV (reference sequence). Trimming took off 2 bases at V and 4 bases at J, with 11 bases between the two ends. The CDR3 coding sequence is TGTGCCAGCAGTTTACAGACACCATATAATGAAAAACTGTTTTTT. This codes for CASSLQTPYNEKLFF.

The chain uses TRBV5-6 and TRBJ1-2; a weak D match, TRBD1 (6 bases). Trimming removed 4 bases at V and 8 bases at J, with 12 bases between. Germline loops: CDR1 SGHDT, CDR2 YYEEEE. The CDR3 spans 12 residues. CDR3 bases: TGTGCCAGCAGCCCGTCTACAGGGGGCTACACCTTC. It yields the protein CASSPSTGGYTF.